Described below is a single T cell receptor (beta chain) sequence and its context. This sample stems from a study of blood T cell repertoires in COVID-19. Turning to the study itself: Whether acute or convalescent, the COVID-19 samples came from the United States, Italy and Spain.

The CDR3 is made up of 16 amino acids. Germline CDR1 and CDR2: MDHEN and SYDVKM. Deletions cut 4 bases from V and 4 bases from J, with 19 bases between. Profiling relied on immunoSEQ multiplex PCR, and the TCRdb table lists in-frame clones only, not all of them. The sample shows 88,000 or so clones, about 92% of them seen only once. The chain has TRBV28 and TRBJ2-5; D might be TRBD1 (6 bases). The clonotype was recovered from a middle-aged man with acute or convalescent COVID-19. Sequencing was done on a sample of peripheral blood. The CDR3 loop is CASSWNRVLGAETQYF. The CDR3 DNA reads as TGTGCCAGCAGTTGGAACAGGGTATTGGGTGCAGAGACCCAGTACTTC.